Presented here are 27 T cell receptor beta chains from one specimen sequenced in a study of identifying expanded T cells in peripheral blood. Sequencing used immunoSEQ multiplex PCR; TCRdb keeps in-frame clones, though not all of them. The sample yields fewer than 110,000 clones, around 88% seen once. The sequencing sample was made of blood. These receptors were taken from a person between 18 and 75 years old in good health.

The rearrangement joins TRBV28 to TRBJ2-2, with TRBD1 as a possible D gene (5 bases). CDR1 is MDHEN, CDR2 SYDVKM, per germline. The germline V and J ends were trimmed by 6 bases and 0 bases, with 8 bases remaining between them. The CDR3 has 14 amino acids. CDR3 residues: CASRWGSNTGELFF. CDR3 in DNA: TGTGCCAGCAGATGGGGCTCGAACACCGGGGAGCTGTTTTTT.

This clone was seen once. This chain links TRBV5-1 with TRBJ1-4, with 8 positions matching TRBD1. This CDR3 has 16 residues. The trim removed 7 bases at V and 0 bases at J, leaving 8 bases unmatched. Germline values: CDR1 SGHRS, CDR2 YFSETQ. CDR3 protein: CASGDRGPATNEKLFF. CDR3 nucleotides: TGCGCCAGCGGTGACAGGGGACCTGCAACTAATGAAAAACTGTTTTTT.

The CDR3, as DNA: TGTGCCAGCAGCCAAAGGGGGGGTAGCAATCAGCCCCAGCATTTT. Translation: CASSQRGGSNQPQHF. The gene calls are TRBV7-2 and TRBJ1-5; D is perhaps TRBD1 (6 bases). The germline gives CDR1 SGHTA, CDR2 FQGNSA. The CDR3 length is 15 residues. Trimming removed 5 bases from V and 0 bases from J, with 11 bases in between.

J is TRBJ2-5 and V is TRBV5-6; 9 nucleotides line up with TRBD1. Germline trimming cut 4 bases from V and 5 bases from J; bases unmatched to any gene: 15. Germline CDR1 and CDR2: SGHDT and YYEEEE. CDR3 length equals 17 residues. CDR3 nucleotides: TGTGCCAGCAGCCCAGGGACAGGGAGCAGGTCCCGGGAGACCCAGTACTTC. Amino acid sequence: CASSPGTGSRSRETQYF. Full variable domain (rest looked up from reference TRBV5-6 and TRBJ2-5): DAGVTQSPTHLIKTRGQQVTLRCSPKSGHDTVSWYQQALGQGPQFIFQYYEEEERQRGNFPDRFSGHQFPNYSSELNVNALLLGDSALYLCASSPGTGSRSRETQYFGPGTRLLVL.

This rearrangement joins TRBV2 to TRBJ2-2; D ambiguous. Germline V gene sequence: CDR1 SNHLY, CDR2 FYNNEI. V was trimmed by 4 bases and J by 8 bases, leaving 11 bases between them. The CDR3 covers 13 residues. The CDR3 sequence is CASSGVGQGELFF. DNA for the CDR3: TGTGCCAGCAGTGGGGTAGGGCAGGGGGAGCTGTTTTTT. Full variable domain (outside the CDR3, taken from reference TRBV2 and TRBJ2-2): EPEVTQTPSHQVTQMGQEVILRCVPISNHLYFYWYRQILGQKVEFLVSFYNNEISEKSEIFDDQFSVERPDGSNFTLKIRSTKLEDSAMYFCASSGVGQGELFFGEGSRLTVL.

In this sample, this clone turned up a few times. The chain has TRBV7-2 and TRBJ1-6; no clear D gene. V lost 4 bases, J lost 3 bases, and 13 bases lay in between. From germline, CDR1 is SGHTA and CDR2 FQGNSA. The CDR3 has 16 residues. The DNA of the CDR3 is TGTGCCAGCAGCTCGGGAGGACGGAACTATAATTCACCCCTCCACTTT. Its protein product is CASSSGGRNYNSPLHF.

The chain combines TRBV4-3 with TRBJ2-1; D perhaps matches TRBD1 (5 bases). CDR3 length: 14 amino acids. Trimming removed 5 bases at V and 3 bases at J, with 11 bases between. CDR1 is LGHNA and CDR2 is YSLEER in the germline V gene. The CDR3 bases are TGCGCCAGCAGCGCGCAGGGTAACTACAATGAGCAGTTCTTC. Its translation: CASSAQGNYNEQFF.

J is TRBJ2-1 and V is TRBV5-6; D possibly matches TRBD1 or TRBD2 (5 bases each). The CDR3 contains 14 residues. V dropped 4 bases and J dropped 6 bases, with 14 bases sitting between them. CDR1 SGHDT and CDR2 YYEEEE come from the germline V gene. As DNA, the CDR3 is TGTGCCAGCAGCCTTATTCGGGACCCCAATGAGCAGTTCTTC. Its translation: CASSLIRDPNEQFF.

The chain couples TRBV10-3 to TRBJ2-1, with 7 nucleotides matching TRBD2. CDR1 ENHRY and CDR2 SYGVKD come from the germline V gene. The CDR3 spans 14 residues. Germline trimming cut 7 bases from V and 0 bases from J; bases unmatched to any gene: 3. As DNA, the CDR3 is TGTGCCATCAAAGCGGGAAGCTCCTACAATGAGCAGTTCTTC. This codes for CAIKAGSSYNEQFF.

The chain couples TRBV6-6 to TRBJ1-4, with 7 bases lining up with TRBD1. This CDR3 is 15 amino acids long. Germline loops: CDR1 MNHNY, CDR2 SVGAGI (reference sequence). J lost 7 bases, V lost 7 bases, and 12 bases had no gene match. The DNA for the CDR3 is TGTGCCAGCACTCGAAGACAGGGTCGGGGTGAAAAACTGTTTTTT. It is translated as CASTRRQGRGEKLFF.

The chain is built from TRBV7-9 and TRBJ1-1; 7 positions match TRBD1. CDR1 SEHNR and CDR2 FQNEAQ come from the germline V gene (reference sequence). The V and J ends lost 2 bases and 5 bases, in that order; junction bases with no gene match: 8. The CDR3 runs to 15 residues. CDR3 loop: CASSLQTTGVTEAFF. The CDR3 region has the DNA TGTGCCAGCAGCTTACAAACCACAGGGGTTACTGAAGCTTTCTTT.

The chain links TRBV4-1 to TRBJ2-3; D is unresolved. The CDR3 totals 14 residues. Germline V gene data show CDR1 as MGHRA and CDR2 as YSYEKL. V lost 0 bases to trimming and J lost 2 bases, with 6 bases between them. CDR3 sequence (DNA): TGCGCCAGCAGCCAAGACCAGGACACAGATACGCAGTATTTT. Translation: CASSQDQDTDTQYF.

The chain joins TRBV5-1 to TRBJ2-3, with a possible D match to TRBD1 (6 bases). V was clipped by 7 bases and J by 1 base, with 10 bases between them. This CDR3 spans 13 amino acids. Per the germline V gene, CDR1 is SGHRS and CDR2 is YFSETQ. The CDR3 DNA follows: TGCGCCAGCGATGCAGGGGGCACAGATACGCAGTATTTT. It yields the protein CASDAGGTDTQYF.

V and J are TRBV25-1 and TRBJ2-2; D remains unclear. The CDR3 is 17 amino acids. The germline gives CDR1 MGHDK, CDR2 SYGVNS. Trimming left V 5 bases short and J 0 bases short, with 16 bases between. CDR3 nucleotide sequence: TGTGCCAGCAGTCATCGGATGGGCACAGCGAACACCGGGGAGCTGTTTTTT. Its protein is CASSHRMGTANTGELFF.

The J gene is TRBJ1-1, the V gene TRBV18, with 7 bases lining up with TRBD1. The V gene's germline CDR1 is KGHSH and CDR2 LQKENI. The CDR3 has 14 residues. The V and J ends lost 3 bases and 3 bases, in that order; junction bases with no gene match: 4. CDR3: CASSPTTGDTEAFF. The CDR3 DNA is TGTGCCAGCTCACCCACCACAGGGGACACTGAAGCTTTCTTT.

The chain uses TRBV7-9 and TRBJ2-6, with D possibly being TRBD1 or TRBD2 (5 bases each). The CDR3 contains 13 residues. Germline assignment: CDR1 SEHNR and CDR2 FQNEAQ (reference sequence). V lost 6 bases and J lost 4, with 7 bases in between. The CDR3 sequence: CASRGRGANVLTF. CDR3 DNA: TGTGCCAGCAGGGGACGGGGGGCCAACGTCCTGACTTTC. The complete variable domain, with remaining parts taken from reference TRBV7-9 and TRBJ2-6, reads DTGVSQNPRHKITKRGQNVTFRCDPISEHNRLYWYRQTLGQGPEFLTYFQNEAQLEKSRLLSDRFSAERPKGSFSTLEIQRTEQGDSAMYLCASRGRGANVLTFGAGSRLTVL.

This chain uses TRBV2 with TRBJ1-1; no definite D call. The CDR3 loop spans 12 amino acids. CDR1 is SNHLY, CDR2 FYNNEI, per germline. Between the trimmed V and J ends, which lost 4 bases and 0 bases, there was a span of 3 bases. The chain's CDR3 is CASSAVNTEAFF. DNA for the CDR3: TGTGCCAGCAGTGCCGTGAACACTGAAGCTTTCTTT.

The chain couples TRBV28 to TRBJ1-5; D uncertain. Trimming pared 0 bases from V and 6 bases from J, leaving 9 bases between. The germline V gene has CDR1 MDHEN and CDR2 SYDVKM. The CDR3 contains 14 residues. CDR3 sequence (DNA): TGTGCCAGCAGTTTATGGGCGGGGTTTCAGCCCCAGCATTTT. Protein sequence: CASSLWAGFQPQHF.

The chain joins TRBV6-5 to TRBJ1-5; D call uncertain. The germline gives CDR1 MNHEY, CDR2 SVGAGI. The ends were cut back, 5 bases at V and 9 bases at J, with 2 bases in the middle. The CDR3 sequence is 9 residues long. CDR3 sequence: CASSRPQHF. DNA of the CDR3: TGTGCCAGCAGTCGGCCCCAGCATTTT.

The chain combines TRBV18 with TRBJ2-1; maybe TRBD1 (6 bases). The germline CDR1 and CDR2 sequences are KGHSH and LQKENI. The CDR3 runs 17 residues. V was pared by 3 bases and J by 7 bases, with 22 bases between. The CDR3 nucleotides read TGTGCCAGCTCACCGGGAACAACAGGGAATTATTTTAATGAGCAGTTCTTC. It is translated as CASSPGTTGNYFNEQFF. Full variable domain (missing parts from reference TRBV18 and TRBJ2-1): NAGVMQNPRHLVRRRGQEARLRCSPMKGHSHVYWYRQLPEEGLKFMVYLQKENIIDESGMPKERFSAEFPKEGPSILRIQQVVRGDSAAYFCASSPGTTGNYFNEQFFGPGTRLTVL.

This clone occurred many times. This sequence joins TRBV7-2 and TRBJ2-7; TRBD1 might be the D (6 bases). The CDR3 runs to 16 residues. Per the germline V gene, CDR1 is SGHTA and CDR2 is FQGNSA. Trimming took 4 bases from V and 2 from J, leaving 18 bases between them. In DNA, the CDR3 is TGTGCCAGCAGCTCTGGCGTACAGGGTTATGCCTACGAGCAGTACTTC. Protein sequence: CASSSGVQGYAYEQYF.

J is TRBJ1-1 and V is TRBV29-1; no clear D gene. CDR1 is SQVTM and CDR2 is ANQGSEA in the germline V gene. V lost 6 bases and J 0 bases, leaving 11 bases between the germline ends. The CDR3 consists of 13 residues. The CDR3 nucleotides are TGCAGCGTCCAAACGGGTATGAACACTGAAGCTTTCTTT. The encoded protein is CSVQTGMNTEAFF.

The chain links TRBV29-1 to TRBJ1-1; D is possibly TRBD1 (6 bases). The germline CDR1 and CDR2 sequences are SQVTM and ANQGSEA. The CDR3 has 14 amino acids. V was shortened by 4 bases and J by 0 bases, with 12 bases between the two germline ends. Here the CDR3 reads CSVGWTALNTEAFF. Written as DNA, the CDR3 is TGCAGCGTTGGGTGGACAGCCTTGAACACTGAAGCTTTCTTT.

The CDR3 region has the DNA TGTGCCAGCAGTTACCGAGGGTCAGGTACGCAGTATTTT. Translated: CASSYRGSGTQYF. V usage is TRBV6-5 and J usage is TRBJ2-3; the D gene is possibly TRBD2 (5 bases). Germline CDR1 and CDR2: MNHEY and SVGAGI. CDR3 size: 13 residues. With 2 bases removed from V and 8 bases from J, the gap between germline ends came to 11 bases.

The rearrangement uses TRBV2 and TRBJ2-3; no clear D. This CDR3 comprises 11 residues. The germline gives CDR1 SNHLY, CDR2 FYNNEI. V was pared by 8 bases and J by 6 bases, with 9 bases between. Here the CDR3 reads CASLLRDTQYF. For the CDR3, the DNA is TGTGCCAGCCTGCTCAGGGATACGCAGTATTTT.

The chain recombines TRBV28 with TRBJ1-1; D call uncertain. V was clipped by 3 bases and J by 3 bases, with 5 bases between them. CDR3 length: 12 residues. CDR1 is MDHEN, CDR2 SYDVKM, per germline. The CDR3 DNA is TGTGCCAGCAGTTTTAGTGACACTGAAGCTTTCTTT. Residues: CASSFSDTEAFF.

CDR3 sequence: CASSQDQETQYF. As DNA, the CDR3 is TGTGCCAGCAGCCAAGATCAAGAGACCCAGTACTTC. The V call is TRBV4-2, the J call TRBJ2-5; D is undetermined. Germline assignment: CDR1 LGHNA and CDR2 YNFKEQ. V gave up 0 bases and J gave up 2 bases, with 1 base separating them. The CDR3 extends over 12 amino acids.